This T cell receptor (beta chain) stems from a study of Tregs in tolerant kidney transplant recipients. Unstimulated Tregs (CD4+CD25+CD127-) and CD4+CD25- non-Tregs were sorted from PBMCs. Trimming pared 8 bases from V and 8 bases from J, leaving 19 bases between. Looked up from germline, CDR1 is GTSNPN and CDR2 is SVGIG (reference sequence). The CDR3 extends over 13 amino acids. Broader study findings: Validation in larger populations is needed because few patients were studied. Biological reproducibility was not directly addressed in this study.

With respect to this clone: As yet, its antigen is unknown.

Method: immunoSEQ multiplex PCR; TCRdb's copy keeps in-frame clones and lacks some. The sample yields 200,000 to 300,000 clones, 65% to 85% seen once. This clonotype originated in a human donor in good health. The chain is built from TRBV30 and TRBJ2-1, with D tentatively TRBD1 (6 bases). The specimen was CD4+ T cells from blood. The DNA for the CDR3 is TGTGCCGGACAGCTTGGGCGATTGTATGAGCAGTTCTTC. Translating it yields CAGQLGRLYEQFF.